These T cell receptor beta chains were read from a single sample in a study of graft-versus-host responses after intestinal transplantation. Assay used: immunoSEQ multiplex PCR; TCRdb lists only in-frame clones, some missing. The sample holds fewer than 110,000 clones, 90% to 95% seen once. Their antigen targets remain unknown. Material: unstimulated CD8+ T cells sorted from spleen or lymph node cells, obtained before intestinal transplant. Source of these receptors: a human donor who received an intestinal transplant. Both conserved end residues are part of each CDR3. The order of the fields is V gene, clone size, D gene, J gene, CDR3 protein, CDR3 DNA. The D gene is left open where the match is weak. Size values are once, few and many counts, or a class for expanded clones, and some rows have none.

V gene: TRBV7-6; clone size: once; D gene: TRBD1; J gene: TRBJ1-2; CDR3 protein: CASSLEGGPLYGYTF; CDR3 DNA: TGTGCCAGCAGCTTAGAAGGGGGCCCCCTCTATGGCTACACCTTC
V gene: TRBV6-5; clone size: NA; D gene: NA; J gene: TRBJ1-1; CDR3 protein: CASSYSGPWSSEAFF; CDR3 DNA: TGTGCCAGCAGTTACTCAGGCCCGTGGAGTTCTGAAGCTTTCTTT
V gene: TRBV5-1; clone size: NA; D gene: TRBD2; J gene: TRBJ2-1; CDR3 protein: CASSLVQRGGNEQFF; CDR3 DNA: TGCGCCAGCAGCTTGGTCCAGCGGGGGGGAAATGAGCAGTTCTTC
V gene: TRBV14; clone size: NA; D gene: TRBD1; J gene: TRBJ2-2; CDR3 protein: CASSQYTTGGRTGELFF; CDR3 DNA: TGTGCCAGCAGCCAGTACACGACAGGGGGCCGGACCGGGGAGCTGTTTTTT
V gene: TRBV6-6; clone size: NA; D gene: NA; J gene: TRBJ1-4; CDR3 protein: CASSYLGYEKLFF; CDR3 DNA: TGTGCCAGCAGTTACTTGGGGTATGAAAAACTGTTTTTT
V gene: TRBV2; clone size: NA; D gene: TRBD2; J gene: TRBJ2-7; CDR3 protein: CATSSLAGPSGEQYF; CDR3 DNA: TGTGCCACCTCATCCCTAGCGGGGCCCAGCGGCGAGCAGTACTTC
V gene: TRBV6-1; clone size: NA; D gene: NA; J gene: TRBJ2-1; CDR3 protein: CATATYNEQFF; CDR3 DNA: TGTGCCACCGCCACCTACAATGAGCAGTTCTTC
V gene: TRBV2; clone size: NA; D gene: NA; J gene: TRBJ1-6; CDR3 protein: CASSYRDISYNSPLHF; CDR3 DNA: TGTGCCAGCAGTTACAGGGATATCTCTTATAATTCACCCCTCCACTTT
V gene: TRBV28; clone size: NA; D gene: NA; J gene: TRBJ1-4; CDR3 protein: CASSLTEYEKLFF; CDR3 DNA: TGTGCCAGCAGTTTGACAGAGTACGAAAAACTGTTTTTT
V gene: TRBV6-1; clone size: NA; D gene: NA; J gene: TRBJ1-5; CDR3 protein: CASREIPVDQPQHF; CDR3 DNA: TGTGCTAGCAGGGAAATCCCTGTTGACCAGCCCCAGCATTTT
V gene: TRBV6-1; clone size: NA; D gene: NA; J gene: TRBJ2-2; CDR3 protein: CASSENRWTGELFF; CDR3 DNA: TGTGCCAGCAGTGAAAACCGGTGGACCGGGGAGCTGTTTTTT
V gene: TRBV29-1; clone size: NA; D gene: NA; J gene: TRBJ2-2; CDR3 protein: CSVKGPSGGELFF; CDR3 DNA: TGCAGCGTTAAGGGACCCTCAGGTGGGGAGCTGTTTTTT
V gene: TRBV7-2; clone size: NA; D gene: NA; J gene: TRBJ2-2; CDR3 protein: CASSSARGLTTGELFF; CDR3 DNA: TGTGCCAGCAGCTCAGCCCGGGGACTGACTACCGGGGAGCTGTTTTTT
V gene: TRBV7-9; clone size: NA; D gene: NA; J gene: TRBJ1-1; CDR3 protein: CASSQMTAMNTEAFF; CDR3 DNA: TGTGCCAGCAGCCAAATGACAGCCATGAACACTGAAGCTTTCTTT
V gene: TRBV4-1; clone size: NA; D gene: NA; J gene: TRBJ2-1; CDR3 protein: CASSPLGGRDNEQFF; CDR3 DNA: TGCGCCAGCAGCCCCCTAGGGGGGCGGGACAATGAGCAGTTCTTC
V gene: TRBV9; clone size: NA; D gene: NA; J gene: TRBJ2-3; CDR3 protein: CASSVGGTDTQYF; CDR3 DNA: TGTGCCAGCAGCGTAGGGGGCACAGATACGCAGTATTTT
V gene: TRBV14; clone size: NA; D gene: TRBD1; J gene: TRBJ1-2; CDR3 protein: CASSQADRGWNGYTF; CDR3 DNA: TGTGCCAGCAGCCAAGCCGACAGGGGGTGGAATGGCTACACCTTC
V gene: TRBV5-1; clone size: NA; D gene: TRBD2; J gene: TRBJ2-7; CDR3 protein: CASSSGTRDTEQYF; CDR3 DNA: TGCGCCAGCTCGTCCGGGACTAGAGATACCGAGCAGTACTTC
V gene: TRBV7-9; clone size: NA; D gene: TRBD2; J gene: TRBJ2-3; CDR3 protein: CASSSLAGGPTDTQYF; CDR3 DNA: TGTGCCAGCAGCTCCCTAGCGGGGGGACCGACAGATACGCAGTATTTT
V gene: TRBV5-1; clone size: few; D gene: NA; J gene: TRBJ2-3; CDR3 protein: CASSLGSWDVTDTQYF; CDR3 DNA: TGCGCCAGCAGCCTAGGTAGTTGGGACGTCACAGATACGCAGTATTTT
V gene: TRBV4-1; clone size: NA; D gene: NA; J gene: TRBJ2-7; CDR3 protein: CASSQGSGYEQYF; CDR3 DNA: TGCGCCAGCAGCCAAGGTTCGGGATACGAGCAGTACTTC
V gene: TRBV15; clone size: NA; D gene: NA; J gene: TRBJ1-1; CDR3 protein: CATRDGNSATEAFF; CDR3 DNA: TGTGCCACCCGGGACGGAAATTCTGCCACTGAAGCTTTCTTT
V gene: TRBV13; clone size: NA; D gene: TRBD2; J gene: TRBJ2-3; CDR3 protein: CASSLGLAGPTDTQYF; CDR3 DNA: TGTGCCAGCAGCTTAGGACTAGCGGGCCCCACAGATACGCAGTATTTT
V gene: TRBV5-1; clone size: NA; D gene: NA; J gene: TRBJ1-6; CDR3 protein: CASSLGQTSSYNSPLHF; CDR3 DNA: TGCGCCAGCAGCTTGGGACAAACGTCCTCCTATAATTCACCCCTCCACTTT
V gene: TRBV7-2; clone size: NA; D gene: NA; J gene: TRBJ2-5; CDR3 protein: CASSLRRYQETQYF; CDR3 DNA: TGTGCCAGCAGCTTAAGAAGGTACCAAGAGACCCAGTACTTC
V gene: TRBV11-2; clone size: NA; D gene: NA; J gene: TRBJ2-7; CDR3 protein: CASGTGTSYEQYF; CDR3 DNA: TGTGCCAGCGGTACAGGGACCTCCTACGAGCAGTACTTC
V gene: TRBV6-5; clone size: NA; D gene: NA; J gene: TRBJ1-1; CDR3 protein: CASSSGPRTEAFF; CDR3 DNA: TGTGCCAGCAGTTCCGGTCCCAGGACAGAGGCTTTCTTT
V gene: TRBV4-1; clone size: NA; D gene: TRBD2; J gene: TRBJ2-7; CDR3 protein: CASSLGGTSGVEQYF; CDR3 DNA: TGCGCCAGCAGCCTAGGGGGGACTAGCGGGGTCGAGCAGTACTTC
V gene: TRBV19; clone size: NA; D gene: TRBD1; J gene: TRBJ1-2; CDR3 protein: CASSPQGTAYGYTF; CDR3 DNA: TGTGCCAGTAGCCCCCAAGGGACAGCCTATGGCTACACCTTC
V gene: TRBV7-9; clone size: NA; D gene: TRBD1; J gene: TRBJ2-2; CDR3 protein: CASSLARANRQGWTGELFF; CDR3 DNA: TGTGCCAGCAGCTTAGCGCGGGCGAACAGACAGGGATGGACCGGGGAGCTGTTTTTT
V gene: TRBV10-2; clone size: NA; D gene: NA; J gene: TRBJ1-2; CDR3 protein: CASSAYRGSYGYTF; CDR3 DNA: TGCGCCAGCAGTGCCTACCGCGGAAGCTATGGCTACACCTTC
V gene: TRBV23-1; clone size: NA; D gene: NA; J gene: TRBJ1-2; CDR3 protein: CASSQSRGTGLYGYTF; CDR3 DNA: TGCGCCAGCAGTCAATCCAGGGGTACAGGCCTCTATGGCTACACCTTC
V gene: TRBV4-1; clone size: NA; D gene: NA; J gene: TRBJ2-2; CDR3 protein: CASSPSLASPGELFF; CDR3 DNA: TGCGCCAGCAGCCCCTCTCTAGCCTCACCCGGGGAGCTGTTTTTT
V gene: TRBV30; clone size: NA; D gene: NA; J gene: TRBJ1-1; CDR3 protein: CAWSGVGVEAFF; CDR3 DNA: TGTGCCTGGAGTGGAGTAGGGGTTGAAGCTTTCTTT
V gene: TRBV29-1; clone size: NA; D gene: NA; J gene: TRBJ1-1; CDR3 protein: CSVGSGASTEAFF; CDR3 DNA: TGCAGCGTTGGGTCGGGGGCTTCGACTGAAGCTTTCTTT
V gene: TRBV2; clone size: NA; D gene: NA; J gene: TRBJ2-7; CDR3 protein: CASRRDTRSYEQYF; CDR3 DNA: TGTGCCAGCAGGCGGGACACGAGATCCTACGAGCAGTACTTC
V gene: TRBV4-2; clone size: NA; D gene: NA; J gene: TRBJ1-5; CDR3 protein: CASSQVLGSNQPQHF; CDR3 DNA: TGTGCCAGCAGCCAAGTCTTGGGAAGCAATCAGCCCCAGCATTTT
V gene: TRBV6-6; clone size: once; D gene: TRBD1; J gene: TRBJ1-5; CDR3 protein: CASGIGQGWNQPQHF; CDR3 DNA: TGTGCCAGCGGCATAGGACAGGGGTGGAATCAGCCCCAGCATTTT
V gene: TRBV27; clone size: NA; D gene: NA; J gene: TRBJ2-2; CDR3 protein: CASSFTGQTGELFF; CDR3 DNA: TGTGCCAGCAGTTTTACCGGACAGACCGGGGAGCTGTTTTTT
V gene: TRBV7-9; clone size: once; D gene: NA; J gene: TRBJ2-7; CDR3 protein: CASSLGVGGRAPGYEQYF; CDR3 DNA: TGTGCCAGCAGCTTAGGGGTTGGTGGACGGGCCCCGGGTTACGAGCAGTACTTC
V gene: TRBV4-1; clone size: NA; D gene: NA; J gene: TRBJ1-5; CDR3 protein: CASSQEPGRGNQPQHF; CDR3 DNA: TGCGCCAGCAGCCAAGAACCGGGGAGGGGCAATCAGCCCCAGCATTTT
V gene: TRBV7-9; clone size: NA; D gene: NA; J gene: TRBJ1-1; CDR3 protein: CASSLASATEAFF; CDR3 DNA: TGTGCCAGCAGCTTAGCGTCAGCCACTGAAGCTTTCTTT
V gene: TRBV2; clone size: NA; D gene: TRBD1; J gene: TRBJ2-7; CDR3 protein: CASRRGQASSYEQYF; CDR3 DNA: TGTGCCAGCAGGCGCGGACAGGCGAGCTCCTACGAGCAGTACTTC
V gene: TRBV7-3; clone size: NA; D gene: NA; J gene: TRBJ1-1; CDR3 protein: CASSLTGQNTEAFF; CDR3 DNA: TGTGCCAGCAGCTTAACAGGGCAGAACACTGAAGCTTTCTTT
V gene: TRBV4-1; clone size: NA; D gene: TRBD2; J gene: TRBJ2-5; CDR3 protein: CASSLFSGGHQETQYF; CDR3 DNA: TGCGCCAGCAGCCTCTTTAGCGGGGGGCACCAAGAGACCCAGTACTTC
V gene: TRBV7-8; clone size: few; D gene: TRBD2; J gene: TRBJ2-1; CDR3 protein: CASRTSGGYNEQFF; CDR3 DNA: TGTGCCAGCAGGACTAGCGGGGGTTACAATGAGCAGTTCTTC
V gene: TRBV2; clone size: NA; D gene: NA; J gene: TRBJ2-1; CDR3 protein: CASSPWGKGTYNEQFF; CDR3 DNA: TGTGCCAGCAGCCCATGGGGCAAGGGGACTTACAATGAGCAGTTCTTC
V gene: TRBV7-9; clone size: few; D gene: TRBD1; J gene: TRBJ1-1; CDR3 protein: CASSTGDTEAFF; CDR3 DNA: TGTGCCAGCAGCACAGGGGACACTGAAGCTTTCTTT
V gene: TRBV29-1; clone size: NA; D gene: TRBD1; J gene: TRBJ2-1; CDR3 protein: CSVEEVTGASSYNEQFF; CDR3 DNA: TGCAGCGTTGAAGAGGTCACAGGGGCGAGCTCCTACAATGAGCAGTTCTTC
V gene: TRBV6-5; clone size: NA; D gene: NA; J gene: TRBJ1-1; CDR3 protein: CASSYIQNTEAFF; CDR3 DNA: TGTGCCAGCAGTTATATCCAGAACACTGAAGCTTTCTTT
V gene: TRBV5-5; clone size: NA; D gene: NA; J gene: TRBJ2-7; CDR3 protein: CASSWGDSYEQYF; CDR3 DNA: TGTGCCAGCAGCTGGGGGGACTCCTACGAGCAGTACTTC
V gene: TRBV7-5; clone size: NA; D gene: NA; J gene: TRBJ1-1; CDR3 protein: CVRSPWTGEDPFF; CDR3 DNA: TGTGTCAGAAGCCCTTGGACAGGGGAGGATCCTTTCTTT
V gene: TRBV11-2; clone size: NA; D gene: NA; J gene: TRBJ2-7; CDR3 protein: CASSPPWGYEQYF; CDR3 DNA: TGTGCCAGCAGCCCCCCCTGGGGCTACGAGCAGTACTTC